This entry lists 20 T cell receptor beta chains sequenced from one sample in a study of CD8 T cells in Susac syndrome. Random hexamers served to reverse transcribe roughly 0.45 to 1 ug RNA. TCRdb passed the immunoSEQ multiplex PCR reads through MiXCR, listing each CDR3 protein once. The sample consists of roughly 200,000 distinct CDR3 sequences, over 75% of them appearing once. The material sequenced was CD4+ T cells from PBMCs. The source is a human donor with Susac syndrome.

The V and J genes are TRBV5-1 and TRBJ1-6; D possibly corresponds to TRBD1 (5 bases). The CDR3 has 16 amino acids. V lost 0 bases to trimming and J lost 7 bases, with 14 bases between them. Per the germline V gene, CDR1 is SGHRS and CDR2 is YFSETQ. The CDR3, as DNA: TGCGCCAGCAGCTTGGACCATCCAGGGCGGAATTCACCCCTCCACTTT. This sequence encodes CASSLDHPGRNSPLHF. Using reference TRBV5-1 and TRBJ1-6 for the parts outside the CDR3, the full variable domain is KAGVTQTPRYLIKTRGQQVTLSCSPISGHRSVSWYQQTPGQGLQFLFEYFSETQRNKGNFPGRFSGRQFSNSRSEMNVSTLELGDSALYLCASSLDHPGRNSPLHFGNGTRLTVT.

The gene calls are TRBV7-2 and TRBJ1-5; possibly TRBD1 for D (5 bases). V shed 5 bases and J shed 1 base, with 15 bases lying between them. This CDR3 contains 16 residues. Germline CDR1 SGHTA, CDR2 FQGNSA. CDR3 residues: CASSRFERGSNQPQHF. In DNA, the CDR3 is TGTGCCAGCAGCCGTTTCGAACGGGGGAGCAATCAGCCCCAGCATTTT.

The chain has TRBV11-2 and TRBJ2-1; D may be TRBD2 (6 bases). The V gene lost 1 base and the J gene lost 7 bases, with 14 bases spanning the gap. Germline assignment: CDR1 SGHAT and CDR2 FQNNGV. The length of the CDR3 is 15 residues. The CDR3 reads CASSLATPGVNEQFF. CDR3 bases: TGTGCCAGCAGCTTAGCGACTCCGGGGGTTAATGAGCAGTTCTTC.

The chain combines TRBV30 with TRBJ1-1; D gene ambiguous. The CDR3 covers 14 residues. In germline, CDR1 is GTSNPN, CDR2 SVGIG (reference sequence). V was trimmed by 0 bases and J by 1 base, leaving 9 bases between them. The CDR3 sequence is CAWSVLSGNTEAFF. The DNA of the CDR3 is TGTGCCTGGAGTGTATTATCCGGGAACACTGAAGCTTTCTTT.

This clonotype was found once. The genes are TRBV5-4 and TRBJ2-4; tentatively, D is TRBD2 (6 bases). Trimming removed 4 bases at V and 8 bases at J, with 25 bases between. CDR1 and CDR2 from the germline V gene are SGHNT and YYREEE (reference sequence). The CDR3 length is 17 residues. This CDR3 reads CASSPGGPGVIGYIQYF. Here the CDR3 DNA reads TGTGCCAGCAGCCCCGGGGGTCCTGGCGTTATCGGCTACATTCAGTACTTC. Combining the CDR3 with reference TRBV5-4 and TRBJ2-4 gives the whole variable domain ETGVTQSPTHLIKTRGQQVTLRCSSQSGHNTVSWYQQALGQGPQFIFQYYREEENGRGNFPPRFSGLQFPNYSSELNVNALELDDSALYLCASSPGGPGVIGYIQYFGAGTRLSVL.

The chain combines TRBV5-1 with TRBJ2-3, with 9 bases fitting TRBD1. Per germline, CDR1 SGHRS and CDR2 YFSETQ. CDR3 length: 15 residues. Trimming at V came to 3 bases and at J to 4 bases, leaving 6 bases not matched to a gene. The CDR3 sequence is CASSYGQGTADTQYF. The CDR3 coding sequence is TGCGCCAGCAGCTACGGACAGGGGACGGCAGATACGCAGTATTTT.

The chain carries TRBV20-1 and TRBJ2-7; possible D gene TRBD2, 6 bases. Trimming left V 5 bases short and J 7 bases short, with 18 bases between. The CDR3 is 13 amino acids. The germline gives CDR1 DFQATT, CDR2 SNEGSKA (reference sequence). The CDR3 bases are TGCAGTGCTTCCGGGACGGCGCGGGGAGAGCAGTACTTC. Protein: CSASGTARGEQYF.

The chain is built from TRBV12-3 or TRBV12-4 and TRBJ1-4, with TRBD1 matching over 7 bases. CDR3 size: 14 residues. Losses at the gene ends were 2 bases for V and 4 bases for J; bases not matched to a gene: 1. The CDR3 coding sequence is TGTGCCAGCAGTTTAAGACAGGGTAATGAAAAACTGTTTTTT. Protein sequence: CASSLRQGNEKLFF.

This clonotype was picked up one time. The chain is built from TRBV9 and TRBJ2-1, with 8 bases matching TRBD2. V shed 3 bases and J 6 bases; nucleotides not matched to a gene: 8. Germline-derived CDR1 and CDR2 are SGDLS and YYNGEE. The length of the CDR3 is 15 residues. CDR3 protein: CASSDRGGPGNEQFF. The DNA of the CDR3 is TGTGCCAGCAGCGATCGGGGGGGCCCCGGCAATGAGCAGTTCTTC.

The chain recombines TRBV6-1 with TRBJ2-3; TRBD1 matches 8 bases. Losses at the gene ends were 6 bases for V and 2 bases for J; bases not matched to a gene: 10. CDR1 is MNHNS, CDR2 SASEGT, per germline. The CDR3 is 16 amino acids. This CDR3 is CASSSTQGAPTDTQYF. Written as DNA, the CDR3 is TGTGCCAGCAGCTCCACGCAGGGGGCGCCCACAGATACGCAGTATTTT.

The gene calls are TRBV6-5 and TRBJ1-2, with D tentatively TRBD1 (6 bases). V dropped 5 bases and J dropped 8 bases, with 18 bases sitting between them. Germline CDR1 is MNHEY and CDR2 is SVGAGI. This CDR3 contains 14 residues. For the CDR3, the DNA is TGTGCCAGCAGTCCCCCTGGGGGCGGAAGGGGCTACACCTTC. It encodes CASSPPGGGRGYTF.

The chain carries TRBV29-1 and TRBJ2-1; D possibly corresponds to TRBD2 (6 bases). CDR3 size: 15 residues. Germline V gives CDR1 SQVTM, CDR2 ANQGSEA. The V end was cut by 5 bases, the J end by 0 bases, with 14 bases between. CDR3: CSVRPWGDSYNEQFF. CDR3 in DNA: TGCAGCGTTCGCCCATGGGGGGACTCCTACAATGAGCAGTTCTTC.

As DNA, the CDR3 is TGCAGTGCTCGGGACGGCTCCTATAATTCACCCCTCCACTTT. It codes for CSARDGSYNSPLHF. The chain carries TRBV20-1 and TRBJ1-6; D perhaps matches TRBD1 (5 bases). Trimming took 5 bases from V and 0 from J, leaving 8 bases between them. This CDR3 spans 14 amino acids. The V gene's germline CDR1 is DFQATT and CDR2 SNEGSKA (reference sequence).

The genes are TRBV5-1 and TRBJ2-7; D is ambiguous. CDR1 SGHRS and CDR2 YFSETQ come from the germline V gene. V was shortened by 0 bases and J by 7 bases, with 14 bases between the two germline ends. CDR3 length: 14 residues. The CDR3: CASSLGPGEGEQYF. The CDR3, as DNA: TGCGCCAGCAGCTTGGGTCCCGGAGAAGGGGAGCAGTACTTC.

V is TRBV9 and J is TRBJ1-6; 9 bases match TRBD1. V shed 7 bases, J shed 8 bases, and the junction held 16 bases outside the gene matches. There are 17 residues in the CDR3. Germline assignment: CDR1 SGDLS and CDR2 YYNGEE. CDR3 sequence (DNA): TGTGCCAGCGACCCTTGGGGGAGACAGGGGGAAGATTCACCCCTCCACTTT. This encodes CASDPWGRQGEDSPLHF.

The rearrangement links TRBV3-1 to TRBJ2-5; D is uncertain. This CDR3 comprises 12 residues. V lost 0 bases to trimming and J lost 9 bases, with 8 bases between them. Germline CDR1 and CDR2: LGHDT and YNNKEL (reference sequence). The CDR3 nucleotides are TGTGCCAGCAGCCAAGACGGACGGGCCCAGTACTTC. It specifies CASSQDGRAQYF.

The rearrangement joins TRBV5-1 to TRBJ1-1; D remains unclear. Deletions cut 3 bases from V and 5 bases from J, with 11 bases between. Germline CDR1 and CDR2: SGHRS and YFSETQ. The CDR3 runs to 13 residues. The CDR3 nucleotides are TGCGCCAGCAGCTCGGTCTTTGGGACTGAAGCTTTCTTT. This gives the protein CASSSVFGTEAFF.

The chain is built from TRBV7-9 and TRBJ1-2; D is undetermined. CDR1 SEHNR and CDR2 FQNEAQ come from the germline V gene (reference sequence). V shed 6 bases and J shed 6 bases, with 17 bases lying between them. The length of the CDR3 is 14 residues. CDR3 in amino acids: CASRHAGILHGYTF. The CDR3, as DNA: TGTGCCAGCAGACACGCCGGGATTCTCCATGGCTACACCTTC. Full variable domain (outside the CDR3, taken from reference TRBV7-9 and TRBJ1-2): DTGVSQNPRHKITKRGQNVTFRCDPISEHNRLYWYRQTLGQGPEFLTYFQNEAQLEKSRLLSDRFSAERPKGSFSTLEIQRTEQGDSAMYLCASRHAGILHGYTFGSGTRLTVV.

This chain connects TRBV14 to TRBJ2-1; D is undetermined. Germline CDR1 is SGHDN and CDR2 is FVKESK. V was pared by 2 bases and J by 0 bases, with 8 bases between. The CDR3 is 15 amino acids. This CDR3 is CASSQLGISYNEQFF. The DNA for the CDR3 is TGTGCCAGCAGCCAACTTGGGATCTCCTACAATGAGCAGTTCTTC.

The V and J genes are TRBV12-3 or TRBV12-4 and TRBJ2-5; 7 nucleotides line up with TRBD1. The ends lost 6 bases at V and 5 bases at J; junction bases unmatched: 6. The CDR3 is 13 amino acids. The CDR3 region has the DNA TGTGCCAGCAGCACAGGGGTCCGGGAGACCCAGTACTTC. Its protein product is CASSTGVRETQYF.